The present T cell receptor (beta chain) was sequenced within a study of cytomegalovirus exposure and HLA in healthy donors. The length of the CDR3 is 13 residues. Germline V gene data show CDR1 as SSHAT and CDR2 as FNYEAQ (reference sequence). Note on this clone: Antigen specificity is unknown. One junction end does not reproduce the germline sequence, and a read error may be involved.

The PCR ran on 60 Vbeta and 13 Jbeta primers. In the authors' methods: In a later analysis, about 11 million of approximately 80 million unique beta chains occurred in at least two donors. Assay: immunoSEQ multiplex PCR; the TCRdb copy retains only in-frame clones and omits some. V and J calls and clone size are as listed in that table; D and trimming were resolved from the DNA. The sample consists of around 120,000 clones, about four fifths of them appearing once. Findings of the study overall: Later analysis demonstrated an association between a missense DCLRE1C variant and TCR beta V- and J-gene trimming.

The clonotype originates from a man younger than 35 in good health and CMV-seronegative. This chain connects TRBV7-7 to TRBJ1-1; D not certain. Sequenced material: PBMCs. Written as DNA, the CDR3 is TGTGCTAGCAGCTTAACCGGGTCCACTGAAGCTTTCTTT. Translated, it gives CASSLTGSTEAFF. Full variable domain (rest looked up from reference TRBV7-7 and TRBJ1-1): GAGVSQSPRYKVTKRGQDVTLRCDPISSHATLYWYQQALGQGPEFLTYFNYEAQPDKSGLPSDRFSAERPEGSISTLTIQRTEQRDSAMYRCASSLTGSTEAFFGQGTRLTVV.